These 3 T cell receptor beta chains came from one sample sequenced in a study of T cells in Graves' hyperthyroidism and ophthalmopathy. Amplified regions were TCR beta CDR3 sequences from RNA transcripts. The HTBI primer set drove a first-round RT-PCR of the TCR CDR3. TCRdb recomputed calls from the multiplex PCR reads with MiXCR, one row per CDR3 protein. The data hold about 300,000 distinct CDR3 sequences, with around a sixth observed a single time. The sequenced sample was blood. Receptors originate from a man aged 25-40 years with Graves' hyperthyroidism.

CDR3: CASSHRSDGPQFF. CDR3 coding DNA: TGTGCCAGCAGCCACAGGTCGGACGGCCCCCAGTTCTTC. The chain links TRBV3-1 to TRBJ2-1, with D unresolved. Germline V gene lookup returns CDR1 LGHDT and CDR2 YNNKEL (reference sequence). V was clipped by 3 bases and J by 13 bases, with 16 bases between them. The CDR3 is 13 residues long.

In this sample, this clonotype turned up a few times. The rearrangement links TRBV2 to TRBJ1-3; no firm D call. This CDR3 has 12 residues. V shed 8 bases and J shed 0 bases, with 5 bases lying between them. Germline loops: CDR1 SNHLY, CDR2 FYNNEI. CDR3 in DNA: TGTGCCAGCGCATACTCTGGAAACACCATATATTTT. It yields the protein CASAYSGNTIYF.

This chain links TRBV2 with TRBJ2-3, with TRBD1 identical over 9 bases. There are 16 residues in the CDR3. V lost 9 bases to trimming and J lost 3 bases; unmatched junction nucleotides: 13. The germline CDR1 and CDR2 sequences are SNHLY and FYNNEI. CDR3 region: CASAGTGRERTDTQYF. CDR3 in DNA: TGTGCCAGTGCCGGGACAGGGAGGGAACGGACAGATACGCAGTATTTT.